Listed below are T cell receptor beta chains from one sample, sequenced in a study of fetal regulatory T cell absence and autoimmunity. Libraries were prepared by immunoSEQ multiplex PCR; TCRdb keeps only in-frame clonotypes and omits some of them. This sample yields around 100,000 clones, of which 72% are seen a single time; roughly 2% belongs to the top ten. What was sequenced was pancreas tissue. Source of these receptors: a male donor with IPEX syndrome. Each CDR3 is given without its conserved first and last residue.

v_call: TRBV7-6; j_call: TRBJ2-7; cdr3_length: 14; cdr3_aa: ASSLAPDRGPYEQY
v_call: TRBV7-2; j_call: TRBJ2-2; cdr3_length: 14; cdr3_aa: ASSLRGTSLTGELF
v_call: TRBV4-3; j_call: TRBJ1-5; cdr3_length: 13; cdr3_aa: ASSQGWKFNQPQH
v_call: TRBV5-4; j_call: TRBJ2-1; cdr3_length: 12; cdr3_aa: ASSLVAEYNEQF
v_call: TRBV30; j_call: TRBJ2-3; cdr3_length: 13; cdr3_aa: AWSGRAGMIDTQY
v_call: TRBV7-7; j_call: TRBJ1-2; cdr3_length: 12; cdr3_aa: ASSPQGLPEGYT
v_call: TRBV5-6; j_call: TRBJ2-3; cdr3_length: 15; cdr3_aa: ASSLWTSGGNTDTQY
v_call: TRBV9; j_call: TRBJ1-6; cdr3_length: 13; cdr3_aa: ASSVIGNYNSPLH
v_call: TRBV19; j_call: TRBJ2-7; cdr3_length: 11; cdr3_aa: ASSGALTYEQY
v_call: TRBV12-2; j_call: TRBJ2-1; cdr3_length: 13; cdr3_aa: ASRPEGPSYNEQF
v_call: TRBV5-4; j_call: TRBJ2-3; cdr3_length: 13; cdr3_aa: ASSLRDRSTDTQY
v_call: TRBV7-8; j_call: TRBJ2-2; cdr3_length: 15; cdr3_aa: ASSLGWTSGSPGELF
v_call: TRBV5-4; j_call: TRBJ2-5; cdr3_length: 13; cdr3_aa: ASSLTSGGQETQY
v_call: TRBV5-1; j_call: TRBJ2-7; cdr3_length: 12; cdr3_aa: ASSSTGYPYEQY
v_call: TRBV12-5; j_call: TRBJ1-6; cdr3_length: 12; cdr3_aa: ASGWTGGQSPLH
v_call: TRBV4-2; j_call: TRBJ2-5; cdr3_length: 14; cdr3_aa: ASSQEGGRTSETQY
v_call: TRBV19; j_call: TRBJ2-7; cdr3_length: 13; cdr3_aa: ASSSPAGRGFEQY
v_call: TRBV20-1; j_call: TRBJ1-1; cdr3_length: 9; cdr3_aa: SVTTYTEAF
v_call: TRBV5-1; j_call: TRBJ2-7; cdr3_length: 13; cdr3_aa: ASSSRGLADYEQY
v_call: TRBV5-4; j_call: TRBJ2-7; cdr3_length: 11; cdr3_aa: ASSPDISYEQY
v_call: TRBV4-3; j_call: TRBJ1-1; cdr3_length: 12; cdr3_aa: ASSRYPTGTEAF
v_call: TRBV7-9; j_call: TRBJ2-3; cdr3_length: 11; cdr3_aa: ASSTTGADTQY
v_call: TRBV6-4; j_call: TRBJ1-2; cdr3_length: 13; cdr3_aa: ASKGGPEANYGYT
v_call: TRBV11-3; j_call: TRBJ1-3; cdr3_length: 12; cdr3_aa: ASSLRGTGNTIY
v_call: TRBV4-3; j_call: TRBJ2-2; cdr3_length: 14; cdr3_aa: ASSQEAARNTGELF
v_call: TRBV30; j_call: TRBJ2-1; cdr3_length: 10; cdr3_aa: ACISDSNEQF
v_call: TRBV5-1; j_call: TRBJ2-6; cdr3_length: 15; cdr3_aa: ASSFTGTDAGANVLT
v_call: TRBV11-2; j_call: TRBJ1-1; cdr3_length: 13; cdr3_aa: ASSPAVGSRGIAF
v_call: TRBV6-1; j_call: TRBJ1-5; cdr3_length: 13; cdr3_aa: AGAFQGAVGQPQH
v_call: TRBV11-2; j_call: TRBJ2-7; cdr3_length: 13; cdr3_aa: ASSLGEGYSYEQY
v_call: TRBV7-6; j_call: TRBJ2-5; cdr3_length: 12; cdr3_aa: ASSPTRGQETQY
v_call: TRBV5-4; j_call: TRBJ2-7; cdr3_length: 12; cdr3_aa: ASSFRDYHDEQY
v_call: TRBV19; j_call: TRBJ2-7; cdr3_length: 11; cdr3_aa: ASSMGQGGEQY
v_call: TRBV9; j_call: TRBJ2-5; cdr3_length: 13; cdr3_aa: ASSVDGLVRETQY
v_call: TRBV4-3; j_call: TRBJ2-1; cdr3_length: 13; cdr3_aa: ASSQVVGQFNEQF
v_call: TRBV5-8; j_call: TRBJ2-1; cdr3_length: 14; cdr3_aa: ASSLVGWTGYNEQF
v_call: TRBV19; j_call: TRBJ2-2; cdr3_length: 13; cdr3_aa: ASSGLRGNTGELF
v_call: TRBV4-1; j_call: TRBJ2-4; cdr3_length: 15; cdr3_aa: ASSQPGAREPKNIQY
v_call: TRBV18; j_call: TRBJ2-1; cdr3_length: 11; cdr3_aa: ASSPGAYNEQF
v_call: TRBV25-1; j_call: TRBJ2-1; cdr3_length: 11; cdr3_aa: ASSDLAGNEQF
v_call: TRBV28; j_call: TRBJ2-7; cdr3_length: 12; cdr3_aa: AIPKAGGRYEQY
v_call: TRBV12-5; j_call: TRBJ1-4; cdr3_length: 14; cdr3_aa: ASGSGQGKGREKLF
v_call: TRBV27; j_call: TRBJ2-3; cdr3_length: 14; cdr3_aa: ASTRGASGIIDTQY
v_call: TRBV7-7; j_call: TRBJ2-1; cdr3_length: 15; cdr3_aa: ASSLGSGFLSYNEQF
v_call: TRBV27; j_call: TRBJ1-1; cdr3_length: 11; cdr3_aa: ASSFGEYTEAF
v_call: TRBV20-1; j_call: TRBJ1-2; cdr3_length: 9; cdr3_aa: SARTGNGYT
v_call: TRBV11-3; j_call: TRBJ1-2; cdr3_length: 11; cdr3_aa: ASSLGQGAGYT
v_call: TRBV30; j_call: TRBJ2-3; cdr3_length: 12; cdr3_aa: AWSFLAGGQTQY
v_call: TRBV29-1; j_call: TRBJ1-2; cdr3_length: 11; cdr3_aa: SVQDRGQGGYT